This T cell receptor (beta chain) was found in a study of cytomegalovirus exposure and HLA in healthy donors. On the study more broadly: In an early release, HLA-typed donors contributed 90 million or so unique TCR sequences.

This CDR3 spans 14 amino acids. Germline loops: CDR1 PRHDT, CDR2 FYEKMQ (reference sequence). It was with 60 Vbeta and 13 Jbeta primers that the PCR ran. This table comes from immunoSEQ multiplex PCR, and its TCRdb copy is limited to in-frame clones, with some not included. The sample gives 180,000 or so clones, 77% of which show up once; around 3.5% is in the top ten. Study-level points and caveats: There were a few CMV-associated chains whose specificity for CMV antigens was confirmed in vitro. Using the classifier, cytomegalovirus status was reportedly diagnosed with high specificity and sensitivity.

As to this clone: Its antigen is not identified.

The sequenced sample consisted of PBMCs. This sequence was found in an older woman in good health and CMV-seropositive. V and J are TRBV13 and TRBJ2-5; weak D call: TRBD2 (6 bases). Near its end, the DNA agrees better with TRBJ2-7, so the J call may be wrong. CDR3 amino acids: CASSLGGRLVEQYF. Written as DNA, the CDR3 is TGTGCCAGCAGCTTAGGAGGGAGGCTGGTCGAGCAGTACTTC.